Each of the 27 T cell receptor beta chains below was sequenced from the same sample in a study of CD8+ T cells in alopecia areata. The treatment: oral pan-JAK inhibitor, 5-10 mg twice daily. RNA was extracted and reverse transcribed into cDNA as the sequencing template. Clones were read by immunoSEQ multiplex PCR, and TCRdb kept only the in-frame ones, dropping some. The sample includes fewer than 110,000 clones, less than 90% of them seen just once. The specimen comprised CD8+ T cells sorted from blood, sampled at week 24, from a patient treated with tofacitinib. These receptors were taken from a human donor with alopecia areata.

The chain links TRBV29-1 to TRBJ2-5; possibly TRBD1 for D (5 bases). The J call may not be correct, given that the DNA end is closer to TRBJ2-7. This CDR3 contains 14 residues. Germline lookup yields CDR1 SQVTM and CDR2 ANQGSEA. The CDR3 loop reads CSVIGHHSSYEQYF. CDR3 in DNA: TGCAGCGTTATCGGACACCACTCCTCCTACGAGCAGTACTTC.

The genes are TRBV5-6 and TRBJ2-2, with D unclear. Germline CDR1 reads SGHDT; CDR2 reads YYEEEE. With 2 bases removed from V and 0 bases from J, the gap between germline ends came to 11 bases. The CDR3 sequence is 16 residues long. CDR3 nucleotides: TGTGCCAGCAGCTTTCCTAGAGGCCCGAACACCGGGGAGCTGTTTTTT. As protein: CASSFPRGPNTGELFF. Using reference TRBV5-6 and TRBJ2-2 for the parts outside the CDR3, the full variable domain is DAGVTQSPTHLIKTRGQQVTLRCSPKSGHDTVSWYQQALGQGPQFIFQYYEEEERQRGNFPDRFSGHQFPNYSSELNVNALLLGDSALYLCASSFPRGPNTGELFFGEGSRLTVL.

Notes on this clone: In the same sample, other DNA sequences code for this CDR3. V gene TRBV4-1 combines with J gene TRBJ1-1; D uncertain. The germline CDR1 and CDR2 sequences are MGHRA and YSYEKL. Trimming removed 0 bases at V and 0 bases at J, with 8 bases between. There are 15 residues in the CDR3. The DNA for the CDR3 is TGCGCCAGCAGCCAAGAGCCCCTCATGAACACTGAAGCTTTCTTT. Encoded protein: CASSQEPLMNTEAFF.

V and J are TRBV7-9 and TRBJ2-5; D unclear. The CDR3 contains 14 residues. Germline V gives CDR1 SEHNR, CDR2 FQNEAQ (reference sequence). Between the trimmed V and J ends, which lost 0 bases and 5 bases, there was a span of 10 bases. In nucleotides, the CDR3 is TGTGCCAGCAGCTTAGCTTCGCTTAGGGAGACCCAGTACTTC. Translation: CASSLASLRETQYF.

The chain recombines TRBV9 with TRBJ2-7, with D perhaps TRBD1 (6 bases). This CDR3 comprises 12 residues. In germline, CDR1 is SGDLS, CDR2 YYNGEE. The V end lost 3 bases, the J end lost 3 bases, and 7 bases lay between the germline ends. The CDR3 loop reads CASSAGDYEQYF. The CDR3 nucleotides read TGTGCCAGCAGCGCAGGGGACTACGAGCAGTACTTC.

This clone was detected only a few times. The chain uses TRBV19 and TRBJ2-3; a weak D match, TRBD2 (5 bases). V was trimmed by 5 bases and J by 5 bases, leaving 14 bases between them. CDR1 LNHDA and CDR2 SQIVND come from the germline V gene (reference sequence). The CDR3 contains 14 residues. For the CDR3, the DNA is TGTGCCAGTAGTGGGCGGGCCGTTAGAGATACGCAGTATTTT. This encodes CASSGRAVRDTQYF.

This clone was seen only once. In DNA, the CDR3 is TGTGCCAGCAGCTTAACAGCGGGGGGCTCGGAGCAGTTCTTC. This gives the protein CASSLTAGGSEQFF. The chain carries TRBV7-6 and TRBJ2-1; TRBD2 matches 9 bases. Germline values: CDR1 SGHVS, CDR2 FNYEAQ. The CDR3 totals 14 residues. V lost 2 bases to trimming and J lost 10 bases; unmatched junction nucleotides: 6.

The rearrangement links TRBV5-4 to TRBJ2-2; the D gene could be TRBD1 or TRBD2 (5 bases each). The V gene lost 4 bases and the J gene lost 4 bases, with 14 bases spanning the gap. The CDR3 is made up of 15 amino acids. Looked up from germline, CDR1 is SGHNT and CDR2 is YYREEE (reference sequence). CDR3 sequence reads: CASSPRGPVTGELFF. CDR3 bases: TGTGCCAGCAGCCCAAGGGGACCCGTCACCGGGGAGCTGTTTTTT.

This sequence joins TRBV4-1 and TRBJ2-7; the D gene is possibly TRBD2 (5 bases). Germline V gives CDR1 MGHRA, CDR2 YSYEKL. There are 15 residues in the CDR3. Trimming removed 4 bases from V and 5 bases from J, with 18 bases in between. DNA for the CDR3: TGCGCCAGCAGCCTAGCGAGGGTCCCGTCAGACGAGCAGTACTTC. It is translated as CASSLARVPSDEQYF.

The V gene is TRBV29-1, the J gene TRBJ1-1; TRBD1 might be the D (5 bases). The V gene's germline CDR1 is SQVTM and CDR2 ANQGSEA. V was pared by 3 bases and J by 1 base, with 6 bases between. This CDR3 region has 12 residues. The CDR3 protein is CSVEGENTEAFF. CDR3 DNA sequence: TGCAGCGTTGAGGGGGAGAACACTGAAGCTTTCTTT.

This sequence joins TRBV2 and TRBJ2-3; no definite D call. The V end was cut by 3 bases, the J end by 0 bases, with 10 bases between. Germline CDR1 SNHLY, CDR2 FYNNEI. This CDR3 contains 15 residues. The CDR3 loop reads CASSEYRSSTDTQYF. CDR3 coding DNA: TGTGCCAGCAGTGAGTACCGATCTAGCACAGATACGCAGTATTTT. Together with reference TRBV2 and TRBJ2-3, the CDR3 gives the full variable domain: EPEVTQTPSHQVTQMGQEVILRCVPISNHLYFYWYRQILGQKVEFLVSFYNNEISEKSEIFDDQFSVERPDGSNFTLKIRSTKLEDSAMYFCASSEYRSSTDTQYFGPGTRLTVL.

CDR3 DNA sequence: TGTGCCACGGGGTGGACAGGGAGAAACACCATATATTTT. Protein product: CATGWTGRNTIYF. The V gene is TRBV15, the J gene TRBJ1-3, with 8 bases lining up with TRBD1. This CDR3 spans 13 amino acids. V gave up 9 bases and J gave up 5 bases; unmatched junction bases: 6. The germline gives CDR1 LNHNV, CDR2 YYDKDF (reference sequence).

This rearrangement joins TRBV6-6 to TRBJ1-1, with unresolved D. CDR1 is MNHNY, CDR2 SVGAGI, per germline (reference sequence). The CDR3 is 14 amino acids. Deletions cut 0 bases from V and 4 bases from J, with 9 bases between. The CDR3 DNA is TGTGCCAGCAGTTACTCTACCTCCTTCACTGAAGCTTTCTTT. It encodes CASSYSTSFTEAFF.

This clone has a single count. The V call is TRBV7-8, the J call TRBJ1-1; D gene unclear. The CDR3 is 12 residues long. Germline assignment: CDR1 SGHVS and CDR2 FQNEAQ. The V gene lost 1 base and the J gene lost 8 bases, with 8 bases spanning the gap. The CDR3 loop reads CASSLGTTEAFF. The CDR3 DNA is TGTGCCAGCAGCTTAGGGACGACCGAAGCTTTCTTT.

This sequence joins TRBV27 and TRBJ2-7; 7 nucleotides agree with TRBD2. With V trimmed by 0 bases and J by 7 bases, 3 bases remained unmatched. This CDR3 is built from 13 residues. CDR1 MNHEY and CDR2 SMNVEV come from the germline V gene (reference sequence). Here the CDR3 reads CASSLSNGREQYF. The CDR3 DNA reads TGTGCCAGCAGTTTATCCAACGGGAGGGAGCAGTACTTC.

The chain combines TRBV15 with TRBJ2-7, with TRBD1 matching over 9 bases. After removal of 1 base from V and 7 bases from J, the junction contained 2 bases not matched to a gene. Germline values: CDR1 LNHNV, CDR2 YYDKDF (reference sequence). The CDR3 has 13 amino acids. The DNA for the CDR3 is TGTGCCACCAGCAGAGTTGGGACAGGGGAGCAGTACTTC. It yields the protein CATSRVGTGEQYF.

Notes on this clone: One junction end does not reproduce the germline sequence, and a read error may be involved. The V and J genes are TRBV7-7 and TRBJ2-7; D possibly corresponds to TRBD2 (6 bases). Germline assignment: CDR1 SSHAT and CDR2 FNYEAQ (reference sequence). The CDR3 is 14 residues long. CDR3 amino acids: CASSRGREHYEQYF. The CDR3 nucleotides are TGTGCTAGCAGCCGAGGCCGGGAGCACTACGAGCAGTACTTC.

This clone was seen only a few times. The chain joins TRBV6-5 to TRBJ2-1; possibly TRBD2 for D (7 bases). Germline CDR1 reads MNHEY; CDR2 reads SVGAGI. CDR3 size: 15 residues. Trimming removed 0 bases at V and 7 bases at J, with 13 bases between. This CDR3 is CASSYSNAGANEQFF. The CDR3 DNA reads as TGTGCCAGCAGTTACTCGAACGCGGGGGCAAATGAGCAGTTCTTC.

In its sample, this clone was seen a few times. The J gene is TRBJ2-1, the V gene TRBV5-4, with 12 bases lining up with TRBD2. Trimming at V came to 4 bases and at J to 1 base, leaving 3 bases not matched to a gene. Germline V lookup: CDR1 SGHNT, CDR2 YYREEE (reference sequence). CDR3 length: 16 residues. CDR3 amino acids: CASSNGLAGSYNEQFF. The CDR3 DNA reads as TGTGCCAGCAGCAACGGACTAGCGGGGTCCTACAATGAGCAGTTCTTC.

This chain connects TRBV27 to TRBJ1-1; a possible D gene is TRBD1 (5 bases). Trimming stripped 4 bases from V and 0 bases from J, with 12 bases between. CDR1 is MNHEY, CDR2 SMNVEV, per germline (reference sequence). CDR3 length: 15 amino acids. The CDR3 reads CASSSGRIMNTEAFF. Written as DNA, the CDR3 is TGTGCCAGCAGTTCGGGACGGATCATGAACACTGAAGCTTTCTTT.

The rearrangement links TRBV27 to TRBJ2-1; the D gene is possibly TRBD2 (7 bases). Germline V CDR1 and CDR2: MNHEY, SMNVEV (reference sequence). The CDR3 is 14 residues long. The V end was cut by 2 bases, the J end by 7 bases, with 12 bases between. Here the CDR3 reads CASSLAGAYNEQFF. CDR3 in DNA: TGTGCCAGCAGTTTAGCGGGGGCTTATAATGAGCAGTTCTTC.

The chain recombines TRBV15 with TRBJ2-2; D gene ambiguous. V lost 8 bases and J 5 bases, leaving 9 bases between the germline ends. Germline lookup yields CDR1 LNHNV and CDR2 YYDKDF (reference sequence). This CDR3 is 12 amino acids long. The CDR3 nucleotides read TGTGCCACCCTGCGGCGGACCGGGGAGCTGTTTTTT. Protein product: CATLRRTGELFF.

This clone was found once. This chain links TRBV7-9 with TRBJ2-5, with D perhaps being TRBD1 or TRBD2 (6 bases each). This CDR3 is 15 amino acids long. V was shortened by 5 bases and J by 4 bases, with 17 bases between the two germline ends. Germline V gene lookup returns CDR1 SEHNR and CDR2 FQNEAQ (reference sequence). The CDR3 here is CASSGPWGAVETQYF. Written as DNA, the CDR3 is TGTGCCAGCAGCGGACCTTGGGGGGCGGTAGAGACCCAGTACTTC.

The CDR3 sequence: CASSTSRYNEQFF. The CDR3 DNA reads as TGTGCCAGTAGTACGTCAAGATACAATGAGCAGTTCTTC. The genes are TRBV19 and TRBJ2-1, with D unresolved. Germline-derived CDR1 and CDR2 are LNHDA and SQIVND (reference sequence). V lost 4 bases to trimming and J lost 4 bases, with 8 bases between them. The CDR3 is 13 residues long. Variable domain in full (rest from reference TRBV19 and TRBJ2-1): DGGITQSPKYLFRKEGQNVTLSCEQNLNHDAMYWYRQDPGQGLRLIYYSQIVNDFQKGDIAEGYSVSREKKESFPLTVTSAQKNPTAFYLCASSTSRYNEQFFGPGTRLTVL.

This chain uses TRBV27 with TRBJ2-7; 9 positions agree with TRBD2. J was trimmed by 5 bases and V by 5 bases; bases with no gene match: 7. Per germline, CDR1 MNHEY and CDR2 SMNVEV (reference sequence). CDR3 length: 14 residues. This chain's CDR3 is CASSPGLAIHEQYF. The CDR3 DNA sequence: TGTGCCAGCAGTCCAGGACTAGCGATCCACGAGCAGTACTTC.

The CDR3 spells CASSEIGGQYNEQFF. The CDR3 bases are TGTGCCAGCTCTGAAATAGGGGGCCAGTACAATGAGCAGTTCTTC. The chain is built from TRBV11-2 and TRBJ2-1, with 7 bases that match TRBD1. The V gene's germline CDR1 is SGHAT and CDR2 FQNNGV. Trimming removed 8 bases from V and 4 bases from J; junction bases left unmatched: 11. CDR3 length equals 15 residues. Full variable domain (rest looked up from reference TRBV11-2 and TRBJ2-1): EAGVAQSPRYKIIEKRQSVAFWCNPISGHATLYWYQQILGQGPKLLIQFQNNGVVDDSQLPKDRFSAERLKGVDSTLKIQPAKLEDSAVYLCASSEIGGQYNEQFFGPGTRLTVL.

The chain uses TRBV4-2 and TRBJ2-7, with TRBD2 matching 10 bases. Germline V gene lookup returns CDR1 LGHNA and CDR2 YNFKEQ. Trimming at V came to 0 bases and at J to 3 bases, leaving 11 bases not matched to a gene. This CDR3 contains 18 residues. The CDR3 nucleotides read TGTGCCAGCAGCCAAGATGTAGAAGGACTAGCGGATGACTACGAGCAGTACTTC. It yields the protein CASSQDVEGLADDYEQYF.